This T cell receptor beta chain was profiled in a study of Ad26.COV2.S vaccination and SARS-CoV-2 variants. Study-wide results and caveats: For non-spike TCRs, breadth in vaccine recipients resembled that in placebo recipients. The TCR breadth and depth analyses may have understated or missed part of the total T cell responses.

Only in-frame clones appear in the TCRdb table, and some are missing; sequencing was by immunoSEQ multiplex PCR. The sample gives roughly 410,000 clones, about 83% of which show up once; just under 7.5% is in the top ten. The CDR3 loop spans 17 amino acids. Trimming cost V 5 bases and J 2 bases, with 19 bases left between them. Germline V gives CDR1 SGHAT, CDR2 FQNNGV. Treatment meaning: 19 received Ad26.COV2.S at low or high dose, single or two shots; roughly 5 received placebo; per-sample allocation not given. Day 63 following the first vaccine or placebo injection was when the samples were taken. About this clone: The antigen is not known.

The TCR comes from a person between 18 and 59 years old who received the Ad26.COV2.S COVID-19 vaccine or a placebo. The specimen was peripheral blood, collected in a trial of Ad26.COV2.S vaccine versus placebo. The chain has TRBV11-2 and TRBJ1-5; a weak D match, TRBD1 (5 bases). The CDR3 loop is CASSPNPGGVGNQPQHF. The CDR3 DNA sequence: TGTGCCAGCAGCCCTAACCCGGGGGGAGTTGGCAATCAGCCCCAGCATTTT.